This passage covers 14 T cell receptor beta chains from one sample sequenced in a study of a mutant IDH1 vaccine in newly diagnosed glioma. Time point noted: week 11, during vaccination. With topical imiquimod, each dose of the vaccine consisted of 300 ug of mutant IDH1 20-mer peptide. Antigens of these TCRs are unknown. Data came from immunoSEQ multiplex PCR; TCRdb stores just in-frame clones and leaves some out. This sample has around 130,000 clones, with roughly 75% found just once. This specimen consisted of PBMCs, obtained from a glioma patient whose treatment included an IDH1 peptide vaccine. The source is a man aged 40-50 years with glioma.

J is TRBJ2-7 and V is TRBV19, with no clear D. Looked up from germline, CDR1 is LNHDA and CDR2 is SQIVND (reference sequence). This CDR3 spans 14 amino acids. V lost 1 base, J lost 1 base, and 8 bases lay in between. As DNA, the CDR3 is TGTGCCAGTAGTATAGGAGACGGATCCTACGAGCAGTACTTC. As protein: CASSIGDGSYEQYF.

CDR3 amino acids: CASSPGLAGGRAGELFF. CDR3 nucleotide sequence: TGTGCCAGCAGTCCGGGACTAGCGGGGGGGCGAGCCGGGGAGCTGTTTTTT. V gene TRBV5-4 combines with J gene TRBJ2-2, with 16 bases fitting TRBD2. Germline-derived CDR1 and CDR2 are SGHNT and YYREEE (reference sequence). This CDR3 is built from 17 residues. Trimming removed 5 bases from V and 6 bases from J; junction bases left unmatched: 7.

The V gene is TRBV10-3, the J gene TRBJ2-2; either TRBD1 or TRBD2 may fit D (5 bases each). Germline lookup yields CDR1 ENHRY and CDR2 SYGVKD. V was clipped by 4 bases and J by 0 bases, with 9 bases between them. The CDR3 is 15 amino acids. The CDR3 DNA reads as TGTGCCATCAGTGGGGACCGCGCGAACACCGGGGAGCTGTTTTTT. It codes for CAISGDRANTGELFF.

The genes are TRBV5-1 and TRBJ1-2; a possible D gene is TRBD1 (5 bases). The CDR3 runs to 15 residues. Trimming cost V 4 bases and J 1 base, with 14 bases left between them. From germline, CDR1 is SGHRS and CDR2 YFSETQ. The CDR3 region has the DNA TGCGCCAGCAGCCGCGAGGGGACCAGTAACTATGGCTACACCTTC. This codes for CASSREGTSNYGYTF. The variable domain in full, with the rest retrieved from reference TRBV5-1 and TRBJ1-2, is KAGVTQTPRYLIKTRGQQVTLSCSPISGHRSVSWYQQTPGQGLQFLFEYFSETQRNKGNFPGRFSGRQFSNSRSEMNVSTLELGDSALYLCASSREGTSNYGYTFGSGTRLTVV.

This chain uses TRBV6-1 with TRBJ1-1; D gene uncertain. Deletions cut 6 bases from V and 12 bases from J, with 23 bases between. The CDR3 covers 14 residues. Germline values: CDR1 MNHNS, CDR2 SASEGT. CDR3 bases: TGTGCCAGCAGCCCCGACCGGCTTATAGATATAACTTTCTTT. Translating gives CASSPDRLIDITFF.

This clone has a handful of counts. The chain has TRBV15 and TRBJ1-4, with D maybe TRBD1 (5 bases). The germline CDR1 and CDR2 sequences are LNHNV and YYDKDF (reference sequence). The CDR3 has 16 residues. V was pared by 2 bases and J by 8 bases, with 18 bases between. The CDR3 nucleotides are TGTGCCACCAGCAGAAGGGCGGACATCCTAAGGGAAAAACTGTTTTTT. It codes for CATSRRADILREKLFF.

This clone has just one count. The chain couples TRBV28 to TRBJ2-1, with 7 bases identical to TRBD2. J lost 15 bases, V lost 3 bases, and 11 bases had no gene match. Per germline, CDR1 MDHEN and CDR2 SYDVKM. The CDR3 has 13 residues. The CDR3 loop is CASSFTAGRVTFF. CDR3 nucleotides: TGTGCCAGCAGTTTCACAGCGGGAAGGGTGACGTTCTTC.

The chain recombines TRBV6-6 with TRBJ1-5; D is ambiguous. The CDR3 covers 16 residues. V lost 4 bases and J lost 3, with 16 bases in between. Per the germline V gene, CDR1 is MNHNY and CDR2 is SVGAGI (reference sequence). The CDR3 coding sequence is TGTGCCAGCAGTTCCCCCGGGGAGGGCAACAATCAGCCCCAGCATTTT. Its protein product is CASSSPGEGNNQPQHF.

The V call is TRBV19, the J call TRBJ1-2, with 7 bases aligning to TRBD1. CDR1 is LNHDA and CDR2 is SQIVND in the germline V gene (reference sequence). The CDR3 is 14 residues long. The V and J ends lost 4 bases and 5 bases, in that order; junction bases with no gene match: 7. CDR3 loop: CASSNGQDFYGYTF. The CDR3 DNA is TGTGCCAGTAGTAACGGACAGGACTTTTATGGCTACACCTTC.

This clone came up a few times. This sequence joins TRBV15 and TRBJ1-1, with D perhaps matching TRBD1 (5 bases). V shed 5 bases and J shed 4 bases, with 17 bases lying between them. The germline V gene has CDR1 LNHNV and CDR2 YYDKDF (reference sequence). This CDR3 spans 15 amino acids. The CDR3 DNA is TGTGCCACCAGCTATGACAGATCCGAGGGCACTGAAGCTTTCTTT. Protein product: CATSYDRSEGTEAFF.

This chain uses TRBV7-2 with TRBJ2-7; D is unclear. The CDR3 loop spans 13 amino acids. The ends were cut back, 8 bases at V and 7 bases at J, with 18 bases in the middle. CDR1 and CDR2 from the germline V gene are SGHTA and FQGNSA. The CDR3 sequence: CASGSGGGGEQYF. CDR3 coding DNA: TGTGCCAGCGGATCCGGCGGCGGTGGAGAGCAGTACTTC.

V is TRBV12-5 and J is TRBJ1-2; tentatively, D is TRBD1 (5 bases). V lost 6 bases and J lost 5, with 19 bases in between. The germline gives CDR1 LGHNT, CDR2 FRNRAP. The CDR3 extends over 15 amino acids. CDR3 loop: CASGRGYDRSYGYTF. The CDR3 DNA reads TGTGCTAGTGGCCGAGGCTACGACAGATCATATGGCTACACCTTC.

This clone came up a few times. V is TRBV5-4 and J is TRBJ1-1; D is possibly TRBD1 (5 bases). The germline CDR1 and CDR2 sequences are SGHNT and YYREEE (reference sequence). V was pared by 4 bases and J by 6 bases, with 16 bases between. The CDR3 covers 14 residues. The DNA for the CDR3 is TGTGCCAGCAGCGGTTTTCGTATGACAGCTGAAGCTTTCTTT. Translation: CASSGFRMTAEAFF.

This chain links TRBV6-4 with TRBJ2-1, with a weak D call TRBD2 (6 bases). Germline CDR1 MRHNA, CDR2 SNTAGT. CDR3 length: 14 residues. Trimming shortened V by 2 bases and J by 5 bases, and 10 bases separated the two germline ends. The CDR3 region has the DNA TGTGCCAGCAGTGACGCCGGGACTCACAATGAGCAGTTCTTC. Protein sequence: CASSDAGTHNEQFF.